Each of the 5 T cell receptor beta chains below was sequenced from the same sample in a study of T cell responses to AZD1222 COVID-19 vaccine. Repertoires were generated with immunoSEQ multiplex PCR, while TCRdb's copy carries only in-frame clones and drops some. The sample consists of 90,000 to 150,000 clones, about 85% of them appearing once. Sequencing was performed on peripheral blood, taken on day 0 of AZD1222 vaccination. The receptors originated from an adult in good health.

In its sample, this clone was seen once. The CDR3 region has the DNA TGTGCCAGCTCTTGGGGATACCTCGAGCAGTACTTC. Residues: CASSWGYLEQYF. The rearrangement links TRBV28 to TRBJ2-7; D call uncertain. The germline V gene encodes CDR1 MDHEN and CDR2 SYDVKM. Trimming took 8 bases from V and 6 from J, leaving 14 bases between them. The CDR3 covers 12 residues.

The rearrangement joins TRBV4-2 to TRBJ1-5, with TRBD1 identical over 11 bases. The CDR3 is made up of 17 amino acids. Looked up from germline, CDR1 is LGHNA and CDR2 is YNFKEQ. The V gene end was trimmed by 4 bases and the J gene end by 7 bases; junction bases not matched to a gene: 12. The CDR3 DNA reads as TGTGCCAGCAGCCCGAGGGGACAGGGGGTGCCCTACCAGCCCCAGCATTTT. Amino acids: CASSPRGQGVPYQPQHF.

This clone was found once. The V gene is TRBV7-9, the J gene TRBJ2-5; D is unresolved. The length of the CDR3 is 14 residues. V dropped 1 base and J dropped 0 bases, with 6 bases sitting between them. Germline V gene lookup returns CDR1 SEHNR and CDR2 FQNEAQ (reference sequence). For the CDR3, the DNA is TGTGCCAGCAGCTTAGAGGGCCACCAAGAGACCCAGTACTTC. It is translated as CASSLEGHQETQYF. Full variable domain (remainder filled in from reference TRBV7-9 and TRBJ2-5): DTGVSQNPRHKITKRGQNVTFRCDPISEHNRLYWYRQTLGQGPEFLTYFQNEAQLEKSRLLSDRFSAERPKGSFSTLEIQRTEQGDSAMYLCASSLEGHQETQYFGPGTRLLVL.

The CDR3 bases are TGTGCCATCAGTGCCCCGGGACTAGCGGGATCAAATGAGCAGTTCTTC. This encodes CAISAPGLAGSNEQFF. The chain recombines TRBV10-3 with TRBJ2-1; TRBD2 matches 13 bases. The CDR3 runs to 16 residues. V lost 4 bases, J lost 7 bases, and 7 bases stayed unmatched. Germline CDR1 is ENHRY and CDR2 is SYGVKD.

In this sample, this clone turned up a few times. The chain couples TRBV10-3 to TRBJ2-3; D remains unclear. Germline-derived CDR1 and CDR2 are ENHRY and SYGVKD. The V gene lost 3 bases and the J gene lost 0 bases, with 1 base spanning the gap. The length of the CDR3 is 12 residues. CDR3 region: CAISDSTDTQYF. Here the CDR3 DNA reads TGTGCCATCAGTGACAGCACAGATACGCAGTATTTT.